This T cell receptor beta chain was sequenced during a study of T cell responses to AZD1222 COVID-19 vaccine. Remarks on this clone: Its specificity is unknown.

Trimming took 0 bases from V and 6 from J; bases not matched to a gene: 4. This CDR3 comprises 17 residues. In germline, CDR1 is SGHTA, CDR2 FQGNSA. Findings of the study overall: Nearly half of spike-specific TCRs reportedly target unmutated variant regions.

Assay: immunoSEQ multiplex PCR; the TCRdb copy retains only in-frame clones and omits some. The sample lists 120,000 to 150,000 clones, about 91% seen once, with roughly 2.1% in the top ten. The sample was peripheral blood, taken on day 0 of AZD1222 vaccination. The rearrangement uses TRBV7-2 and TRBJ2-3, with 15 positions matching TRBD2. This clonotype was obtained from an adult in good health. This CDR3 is CASSLAGLAGGVDTQYF. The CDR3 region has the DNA TGTGCCAGCAGCTTAGCCGGACTAGCGGGGGGGGTGGATACGCAGTATTTT.